These 20 T cell receptor beta chains were sequenced from one sample in a study of beta chain features in type 1 diabetes. These receptors lack a known antigen. Notes on the study in general: When Type 1 diabetes patients were examined, their TCRB CDR3s proved moderately but significantly shorter in all four CD4+ subsets.

Reverse transcribing all isolated RNA meant expressed TCRB transcripts were sequenced. Sequenced by immunoSEQ multiplex PCR; TCRdb stores in-frame clones only, minus some. The sample contains 600,000 or so clones, 11% to 15% of which appear only once. Sequenced material: naive CD4+ T cells from blood. The receptors shown here come from a man between 18 and 29 years old with type 1 diabetes.

This clone has more than one count but fewer than ten. This sequence joins TRBV4-3 and TRBJ1-5, with 7 nucleotides matching TRBD1. Unmatched junction bases numbered 9, after V lost 1 base and J lost 0 bases. Germline loops: CDR1 LGHNA, CDR2 YSLEER. The CDR3 has 18 amino acids. CDR3 sequence: CASSQVDRVPYSNQPQHF. CDR3 nucleotide sequence: TGCGCCAGCAGCCAAGTAGACAGGGTACCTTATAGCAATCAGCCCCAGCATTTT.

Only a few counts were recorded for this clone. The genes are TRBV7-9 and TRBJ2-7, with 9 bases fitting TRBD2. CDR1 and CDR2 (germline): SEHNR, FQNEAQ (reference sequence). The CDR3 is 14 residues long. V lost 5 bases to trimming and J lost 3 bases; unmatched junction nucleotides: 5. CDR3 in DNA: TGTGCCAGCAGCGGACGCGGGAGGGGCTACGAGCAGTACTTC. Its protein is CASSGRGRGYEQYF.

This clone was found once. The gene calls are TRBV18 and TRBJ2-7, with 11 nucleotides matching TRBD1. V shed 2 bases, J shed 3 bases, and the junction held 3 bases outside the gene matches. The CDR3 covers 15 residues. CDR1 and CDR2 (germline): KGHSH, LQKENI. This CDR3 is CASSPGTGGLYEQYF. Written as DNA, the CDR3 is TGTGCCAGCTCACCAGGGACAGGGGGGCTCTACGAGCAGTACTTC.

V usage is TRBV19 and J usage is TRBJ2-7; 11 bases are shared with TRBD2. J lost 2 bases, V lost 10 bases, and 10 bases had no gene match. The CDR3 is 15 residues long. CDR1 is LNHDA and CDR2 is SQIVND in the germline V gene (reference sequence). This CDR3 is CATWPGTSGTYEQYF. The CDR3 nucleotides are TGTGCCACTTGGCCCGGGACTAGCGGTACCTACGAGCAGTACTTC.

This clone came up a few times. V and J are TRBV11-3 and TRBJ2-1, with TRBD1 as a possible D gene (6 bases). The CDR3 has 13 amino acids. The V end lost 9 bases, the J end lost 2 bases, and 11 bases lay between the germline ends. Germline assignment: CDR1 SGHNT and CDR2 YENEEA. The CDR3 loop reads CASSTGTYNEQFF. In DNA, the CDR3 is TGTGCCAGTTCAACAGGGACCTACAATGAGCAGTTCTTC.

V is TRBV7-2 and J is TRBJ1-6, with D possibly matching TRBD1 (5 bases). This CDR3 spans 14 amino acids. V dropped 5 bases and J dropped 7 bases, with 12 bases sitting between them. Germline CDR1 reads SGHTA; CDR2 reads FQGNSA. The CDR3 sequence is CASSAGTVNSPLHF. CDR3 sequence (DNA): TGTGCCAGCAGCGCCGGGACGGTAAATTCACCCCTCCACTTT.

V usage is TRBV7-2 and J usage is TRBJ2-2; D uncertain. Looked up from germline, CDR1 is SGHTA and CDR2 is FQGNSA. The ends were cut back, 0 bases at V and 7 bases at J, with 9 bases in the middle. This CDR3 has 14 amino acids. This chain's CDR3 is CASSLANARGELFF. CDR3 DNA sequence: TGTGCCAGCAGCTTAGCCAATGCCCGCGGGGAGCTGTTTTTT. Supplemented by reference TRBV7-2 and TRBJ2-2, the full variable domain reads GAGVSQSPSNKVTEKGKDVELRCDPISGHTALYWYRQSLGQGLEFLIYFQGNSAPDKSGLPSDRFSAERTGGSVSTLTIQRTQQEDSAVYLCASSLANARGELFFGEGSRLTVL.

The gene calls are TRBV19 and TRBJ1-2; possible D gene TRBD1, 5 bases. Trimming removed 2 bases from V and 1 base from J, with 8 bases in between. The CDR3 has 14 amino acids. The germline CDR1 and CDR2 sequences are LNHDA and SQIVND (reference sequence). The CDR3 spells CASSIKQGNYGYTF. The CDR3 coding sequence is TGTGCCAGTAGTATAAAGCAGGGTAACTATGGCTACACCTTC.

This clone was recorded a few times. The chain couples TRBV10-3 to TRBJ1-3; D remains unclear. The CDR3 loop spans 13 amino acids. Deletions cut 10 bases from V and 0 bases from J, with 10 bases between. Germline lookup yields CDR1 ENHRY and CDR2 SYGVKD. The CDR3 region is CATLGGSGNTIYF. In DNA, the CDR3 is TGTGCCACCTTAGGCGGCTCTGGAAACACCATATATTTT.

A few counts support this clone. This chain links TRBV7-3 with TRBJ2-1; possibly TRBD1 for D (6 bases). Trimming cost V 4 bases and J 5 bases, with 12 bases left between them. The V gene's germline CDR1 is SGHTA and CDR2 FQGTGA. This CDR3 region has 14 residues. The CDR3, as DNA: TGTGCCAGCAGCTGGTCGGCAGGGGACAATGAGCAGTTCTTC. Its protein product is CASSWSAGDNEQFF.

This clone was counted between two and nine times. The rearrangement uses TRBV18 and TRBJ1-3; D gene uncertain. The CDR3 totals 15 residues. V dropped 1 base and J dropped 3 bases, with 10 bases sitting between them. CDR1 KGHSH and CDR2 LQKENI come from the germline V gene. The CDR3 DNA is TGTGCCAGCTCACCACAGGGAACCAATGGAAACACCATATATTTT. Translated, it gives CASSPQGTNGNTIYF.

V usage is TRBV5-4 and J usage is TRBJ2-7; a possible D gene is TRBD1 (5 bases). CDR3 size: 13 residues. The V and J ends lost 1 base and 7 bases respectively, with 12 bases between them. CDR1 is SGHNT and CDR2 is YYREEE in the germline V gene (reference sequence). The CDR3 DNA reads as TGTGCCAGCAGCTTGATGGGGTCAGGGGAGCAGTACTTC. It specifies CASSLMGSGEQYF.

V usage is TRBV4-2 and J usage is TRBJ2-5; TRBD2 aligns across 11 bases. The germline gives CDR1 LGHNA, CDR2 YNFKEQ. This CDR3 is built from 17 residues. V dropped 1 base and J dropped 9; count of bases not matched to a gene: 13. The DNA for the CDR3 is TGTGCCAGCAGCCAAGTTCAGCTAGCGGGGGGCCGAGGGGCCCAGTACTTC. Amino acids: CASSQVQLAGGRGAQYF.

This clone was seen a few times. The rearrangement uses TRBV28 and TRBJ2-1; 7 positions agree with TRBD2. The J segment lost 3 bases and the V segment lost 3 bases, leaving 11 bases of the junction unmatched. This CDR3 spans 17 amino acids. Germline CDR1 and CDR2: MDHEN and SYDVKM. CDR3 protein: CASSFPSGTTNYNEQFF. Here the CDR3 DNA reads TGTGCCAGCAGTTTCCCTTCCGGGACTACCAACTACAATGAGCAGTTCTTC. Together with reference TRBV28 and TRBJ2-1, the CDR3 gives the full variable domain: DVKVTQSSRYLVKRTGEKVFLECVQDMDHENMFWYRQDPGLGLRLIYFSYDVKMKEKGDIPEGYSVSREKKERFSLILESASTNQTSMYLCASSFPSGTTNYNEQFFGPGTRLTVL.

This clone has more than one count but fewer than ten. This sequence joins TRBV29-1 and TRBJ1-3, with D possibly matching TRBD1 (6 bases). Germline V lookup: CDR1 SQVTM, CDR2 ANQGSEA. Between the trimmed V and J ends, which lost 4 bases and 3 bases, there was a span of 13 bases. The CDR3 has 14 residues. The CDR3 nucleotides are TGCAGCGTTGCGTCCACAGGGAATGGAAACACCATATATTTT. Translated: CSVASTGNGNTIYF.

This clone was counted only a few times. The chain has TRBV28 and TRBJ1-5; no reliable D call. Germline V gene lookup returns CDR1 MDHEN and CDR2 SYDVKM. This CDR3 has 13 residues. V was pared by 2 bases and J by 11 bases, with 13 bases between. CDR3: CASSLGLPNAQHF. The CDR3 nucleotides are TGTGCCAGCAGTTTAGGACTCCCTAATGCCCAGCATTTT.

The sample holds a few counts of this clone. The gene calls are TRBV6-5 and TRBJ2-1, with D tentatively TRBD1 (6 bases). The CDR3 is 14 residues long. The V gene lost 2 bases and the J gene lost 7 bases, with 12 bases spanning the gap. The germline V gene encodes CDR1 MNHEY and CDR2 SVGAGI. CDR3 in amino acids: CASSYRQVSNEQFF. The CDR3 DNA reads TGTGCCAGCAGTTACCGACAGGTTTCAAATGAGCAGTTCTTC.

The chain has TRBV29-1 and TRBJ1-1, with TRBD1 matching 8 bases. The CDR3 totals 16 residues. Germline CDR1 is SQVTM and CDR2 is ANQGSEA. V shed 6 bases and J 0 bases; nucleotides not matched to a gene: 12. The CDR3 here is CSVNRQGRWMNTEAFF. For the CDR3, the DNA is TGCAGCGTGAATAGACAGGGGAGATGGATGAACACTGAAGCTTTCTTT.

This clone was seen only a few times. The chain uses TRBV13 and TRBJ1-4; D is ambiguous. V lost 4 bases and J lost 8, with 17 bases in between. Germline CDR1 PRHDT, CDR2 FYEKMQ (reference sequence). The CDR3 contains 15 residues. The CDR3 sequence is CASSSRATIGEKLFF. The CDR3 region has the DNA TGTGCCAGCAGCTCAAGGGCCACGATAGGGGAAAAACTGTTTTTT. The full variable domain, rest sourced from reference TRBV13 and TRBJ1-4, is AAGVIQSPRHLIKEKRETATLKCYPIPRHDTVYWYQQGPGQDPQFLISFYEKMQSDKGSIPDRFSAQQFSDYHSELNMSSLELGDSALYFCASSSRATIGEKLFFGSGTQLSVL.

This clone was detected a few times. The V call is TRBV10-3, the J call TRBJ1-1, with D possibly matching TRBD1 (5 bases). Between the trimmed V and J ends, which lost 1 base and 7 bases, there was a span of 10 bases. The length of the CDR3 is 13 residues. Per germline, CDR1 ENHRY and CDR2 SYGVKD. The CDR3 sequence: CAISEFQTGEAFF. As DNA, the CDR3 is TGTGCCATCAGTGAGTTCCAAACAGGTGAAGCTTTCTTT.